This TCR beta chain is drawn from a study of blood T cell repertoires in COVID-19. Study details: Both acute and convalescent COVID-19 samples were obtained from the United States, Italy and Spain. T cells, B-cell-depleted T cells, or PBMCs provided the cDNA or gDNA that served as material.

This clone was counted at least ten times. Germline CDR1 is MDHEN and CDR2 is SYDVKM. The V and J ends lost 2 bases and 7 bases, in that order; junction bases with no gene match: 4. The CDR3 consists of 13 residues. In the original processing: Amplification with reference gene primers provided the estimates of nucleated cell counts. The assay was immunoSEQ multiplex PCR, and TCRdb's table has in-frame clones only and misses some. V and J calls and clone size come straight from that table; D and trimming were deduced from the DNA. This sample yields 180,000 or so clones, of which 86% are seen a single time; 3% to 4% belongs to the top ten.

The J gene is TRBJ2-5, the V gene TRBV28; 7 bases align to TRBD1. The sample was peripheral blood. This clonotype was sampled from a man between 65 and 79 years old with acute or convalescent COVID-19. CDR3 region: CASSLNAGGTQYF. As DNA, the CDR3 is TGTGCCAGCAGTTTAAATGCAGGGGGGACCCAGTACTTC.